This is a list of T cell receptor beta chains from one sample in a study of blood T cell repertoires in COVID-19. Only in-frame clones appear in the TCRdb table, and some are missing; sequencing was by immunoSEQ multiplex PCR. The sample shows roughly 260,000 clones, approximately 89% of them seen only once. Sequencing was carried out using peripheral blood. Receptors were obtained from a middle-aged man who had recovered from COVID-19. CDR3s include the opening cysteine and the closing phenylalanine or tryptophan. Each record gives: J gene, V gene, clone size, D gene, CDR3 protein, CDR3 DNA. D genes are given only for firm matches. Only some rows state a clone size, as once, few, many or a class for expanded clones.

TRBJ2-5 | TRBV6-6 | - | - | CASSYVSEAQYF | TGTGCCAGCAGTTACGTCTCCGAGGCCCAGTACTTC
TRBJ1-4 | TRBV19 | once | - | CASSVEGFLNEKLFF | TGTGCCAGTAGTGTGGAGGGGTTCCTCAATGAAAAACTGTTTTTT
TRBJ1-1 | TRBV7-2 | - | TRBD1 | CASSYGQVAEAFF | TGTGCCAGCAGCTACGGACAGGTGGCTGAAGCTTTCTTT
TRBJ2-1 | TRBV12-3/TRBV12-4 | - | - | CASSDRTTREQFF | TGTGCCAGCAGTGACCGGACTACCAGGGAGCAGTTCTTC
TRBJ1-6 | TRBV2 | once | - | CASSEEVTRTLHF | TGTGCCAGCAGTGAAGAGGTGACTCGCACCCTCCACTTT
TRBJ2-2 | TRBV4-2 | few | - | CASSQGGGPDTGELFF | TGTGCCAGCAGCCAAGGGGGGGGGCCGGACACCGGGGAGCTGTTTTTT
TRBJ1-6 | TRBV19 | - | - | CASRPLAAVNSPLHF | TGTGCCAGTAGACCCCTCGCGGCAGTTAATTCACCCCTCCACTTT
TRBJ2-7 | TRBV6-1 | - | TRBD2 | CASSETPAGGQKQYF | TGTGCCAGCAGTGAAACCCCAGCGGGGGGGCAAAAGCAGTACTTC
TRBJ1-5 | TRBV7-2 | once | TRBD1 | CASSPLMTGPQPQHF | TGTGCCAGCAGCCCCCTAATGACAGGGCCTCAGCCCCAGCATTTT
TRBJ1-2 | TRBV5-5 | - | TRBD1 | CASSLERDRGFGGYTF | TGTGCCAGCAGCTTGGAAAGGGACAGGGGATTCGGTGGCTACACCTTC
TRBJ2-5 | TRBV27 | - | - | CASSGLSGETQYF | TGTGCCAGCAGCGGGTTGTCGGGGGAGACCCAGTACTTC
TRBJ2-3 | TRBV7-3 | - | TRBD2 | CASSLVAGGWDTQYF | TGTGCCAGCAGCTTGGTAGCGGGAGGGTGGGATACGCAGTATTTT
TRBJ2-7 | TRBV9 | - | - | CASSSQGGFSYEQYF | TGTGCCAGCAGCTCCCAGGGGGGCTTCAGCTACGAGCAGTACTTC
TRBJ1-6 | TRBV5-6 | - | - | CASSSGPGLIGSPLHF | TGTGCCAGCAGCTCCGGCCCCGGCCTAATCGGGTCACCCCTCCACTTT
TRBJ2-1 | TRBV19 | - | TRBD2 | CASSGFVAGGTAYNEQFF | TGTGCCAGTAGTGGGTTTGTGGCGGGAGGGACCGCCTACAATGAGCAGTTCTTC
TRBJ1-1 | TRBV6-5 | - | - | CASSADKMNTEAFF | TGTGCCAGCAGCGCCGACAAAATGAACACTGAAGCTTTCTTT
TRBJ2-2 | TRBV3-1/TRBV3-2 | - | - | CASSLRGGPGTGELFF | TGTGCCAGCAGCCTAAGAGGGGGTCCGGGCACCGGGGAGCTGTTTTTT
TRBJ1-1 | TRBV18 | - | - | CASSTKGQGAEAFF | TGTGCCAGCTCAACCAAAGGACAAGGCGCTGAAGCTTTCTTT
TRBJ1-2 | TRBV29-1 | - | - | CSSLGSPYGYTF | TGCAGCTCGCTGGGCAGCCCCTATGGCTACACCTTC
TRBJ1-5 | TRBV6-2/TRBV6-3 | - | - | CASSLLRRTWEPQHF | TGTGCCAGCAGCCTACTGAGGAGGACTTGGGAGCCCCAGCATTTT
TRBJ1-6 | TRBV19 | - | TRBD1 | CASREGQGNNSPLHF | TGTGCCAGTAGAGAAGGACAGGGGAATAATTCACCCCTCCACTTT
TRBJ1-2 | TRBV5-4 | - | TRBD1 | CASTKTGDYGYTF | TGTGCCAGCACCAAGACAGGGGACTATGGCTACACCTTC
TRBJ2-3 | TRBV14 | - | TRBD1 | CASSQVGGFTDTQYF | TGTGCCAGCAGCCAAGTAGGGGGCTTCACAGATACGCAGTATTTT
TRBJ2-7 | TRBV6-6 | - | - | CASSYVREQYF | TGTGCCAGCAGTTATGTCCGCGAGCAGTACTTC
TRBJ1-2 | TRBV6-5 | - | TRBD1 | CASSGGQALSYTF | TGTGCCAGCAGCGGGGGACAGGCTCTGAGCTACACCTTC
TRBJ2-2 | TRBV18 | - | - | CASSPLPSTPIANTGELFF | TGTGCCAGCTCACCACTCCCTAGTACCCCAATTGCGAACACCGGGGAGCTGTTTTTT
TRBJ2-2 | TRBV30 | - | - | CAWSVLTANTGELFF | TGTGCCTGGAGTGTACTTACAGCCAACACCGGGGAGCTGTTTTTT
TRBJ1-3 | TRBV28 | - | - | CASSLQVPGNTIYF | TGTGCCAGCAGTCTACAGGTCCCCGGAAACACCATATATTTT
TRBJ1-1 | TRBV7-3 | few | - | CASSFQAGANEAFF | TGTGCCAGCAGCTTCCAAGCTGGGGCTAACGAAGCTTTCTTT
TRBJ2-3 | TRBV29-1 | - | - | CSGSGDTQYF | TGCAGCGGGAGTGGGGATACGCAGTATTTT
TRBJ1-2 | TRBV2 | - | TRBD1 | CASSESRQGSGYTF | TGTGCCAGCAGTGAATCGCGACAGGGGTCTGGCTACACCTTC
TRBJ2-6 | TRBV19 | - | TRBD1 | CASSGDRVTGANVLTF | TGTGCCAGTAGTGGGGACAGGGTAACTGGGGCCAACGTCCTGACTTTC
TRBJ1-6 | TRBV2 | - | TRBD1 | CASSVWVQGSPLHF | TGTGCCAGCAGTGTTTGGGTACAGGGGTCACCCCTCCACTTT
TRBJ2-3 | TRBV9 | - | - | CASSSPPGGITDTQYF | TGTGCCAGCAGCTCTCCCCCCGGCGGGATCACAGATACGCAGTATTTT
TRBJ2-7 | TRBV7-9 | once | TRBD2 | CASSSTSLAVYEQYF | TGTGCCAGCAGCTCCACCTCACTAGCGGTCTACGAGCAGTACTTC
TRBJ1-1 | TRBV18 | - | - | CASSPPIDSNTEAFF | TGTGCCAGCTCACCACCGATAGACTCGAACACTGAAGCTTTCTTT
TRBJ2-3 | TRBV18 | - | TRBD2 | CASSPLAGGTDTQYF | TGTGCCAGCTCACCGCTAGCGGGGGGCACAGATACGCAGTATTTT
TRBJ2-7 | TRBV18 | - | - | CASSPSSYEQYF | TGTGCCAGCTCCCCGAGCTCCTACGAGCAGTACTTC
TRBJ2-3 | TRBV2 | - | - | CASSEQVAGLDTQYF | TGTGCCAGCAGTGAGCAGGTGGCCGGTCTAGATACGCAGTATTTT
TRBJ1-2 | TRBV27 | - | TRBD1 | CASRRTGYDGYTF | TGTGCCAGCAGACGGACAGGGTACGACGGCTACACCTTC
TRBJ1-4 | TRBV27 | - | - | CASKLRDNEKLFF | TGTGCCAGCAAACTCCGGGATAATGAAAAACTGTTTTTT
TRBJ1-1 | TRBV12-3/TRBV12-4 | - | - | CASSLSDYTEAFF | TGTGCCAGCAGTTTATCAGACTACACTGAAGCTTTCTTT